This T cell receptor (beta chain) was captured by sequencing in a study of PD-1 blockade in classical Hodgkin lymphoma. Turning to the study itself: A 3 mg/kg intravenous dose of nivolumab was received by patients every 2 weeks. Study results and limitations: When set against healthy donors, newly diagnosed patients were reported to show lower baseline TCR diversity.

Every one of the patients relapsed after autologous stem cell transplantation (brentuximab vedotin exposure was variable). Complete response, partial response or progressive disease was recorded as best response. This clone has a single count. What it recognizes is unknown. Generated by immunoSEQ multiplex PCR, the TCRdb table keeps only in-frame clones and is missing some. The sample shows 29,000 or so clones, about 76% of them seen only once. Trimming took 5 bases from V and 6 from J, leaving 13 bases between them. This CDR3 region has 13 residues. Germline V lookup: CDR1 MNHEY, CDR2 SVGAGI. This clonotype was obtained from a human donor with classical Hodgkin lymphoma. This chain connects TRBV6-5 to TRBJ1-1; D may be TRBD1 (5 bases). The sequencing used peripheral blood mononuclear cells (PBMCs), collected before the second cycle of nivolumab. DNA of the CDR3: TGTGCCAGCAGTCGGGACCGGGGAGCTGAAGCTTTCTTT. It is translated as CASSRDRGAEAFF.